The 3 T cell receptor beta chains reported below all come from one sample, sequenced in a study of naive and memory T cell subsets. The beta constant-region primer was an equimolar mix of two oligonucleotides covering TRBC1 and TRBC2. TCRdb re-called the UMI-ligation and nested PCR reads with MiXCR, one entry per CDR3 protein. The table records 25,000 to 30,000 distinct CDR3 sequences, around a tenth of them present only once. The source material was effector memory CD4+ T cells from blood. Subset noted: effector memory, CD45RA- CD27-. The receptors were gathered from a human donor in good health.

This clonotype was seen more than once but under ten times. V usage is TRBV30 and J usage is TRBJ2-3; D remains ambiguous. Trimming cost V 3 bases and J 4 bases, with 14 bases left between them. CDR1 GTSNPN and CDR2 SVGIG come from the germline V gene (reference sequence). The CDR3 covers 14 residues. The CDR3 nucleotides read TGTGCCTGGAGGACGGGTTTGGGCCCAGATACGCAGTATTTT. This codes for CAWRTGLGPDTQYF.

The gene calls are TRBV15 and TRBJ2-5; 12 nucleotides align to TRBD2. After removal of 2 bases from V and 2 bases from J, the junction contained 9 bases not matched to a gene. The CDR3 is 18 amino acids. In germline, CDR1 is LNHNV, CDR2 YYDKDF (reference sequence). The CDR3 coding sequence is TGTGCCACCAGCAGACGGCAACTAGCGGGGGGAAGGCAAGAGACCCAGTACTTC. Its protein is CATSRRQLAGGRQETQYF.

This clonotype occurred many times. The rearrangement uses TRBV15 and TRBJ2-7, with 14 bases matching TRBD2. Germline loops: CDR1 LNHNV, CDR2 YYDKDF (reference sequence). The V segment lost 1 base and the J segment 6 bases; nucleotides outside the gene matches: 5. CDR3 length: 16 amino acids. CDR3 in DNA: TGTGCCACCAGCAGAGCTCTAGGGACTAGCGGGGGCGAGCAGTACTTC. Protein: CATSRALGTSGGEQYF.